This T cell receptor (beta chain) was found in a study of blood T cell repertoires in COVID-19. Study in general: Acute and convalescent COVID-19 samples came from the United States, Italy and Spain. From T cells, B-cell-depleted T cells, or PBMCs came the material, which was cDNA or gDNA.

Source study methods: Estimated nucleated cell counts came from reference gene primer amplification. Assay used: immunoSEQ multiplex PCR; TCRdb lists only in-frame clones, some missing. Clone size and V and J calls were adopted from that table, with D and trimming inferred from the DNA. This sample has about 73,000 clones, with 80% to 90% found just once. V shed 4 bases and J 8 bases; nucleotides not matched to a gene: 10. The germline gives CDR1 LGHNT, CDR2 FRNRAP. The CDR3 length is 15 residues. The sequenced sample was peripheral blood. The chain combines TRBV12-5 with TRBJ2-1, with 8 nucleotides matching TRBD1. This sequence originates from an elderly man with acute or convalescent COVID-19. CDR3: CASGSGQVPGDEQFF. The DNA for the CDR3 is TGTGCTAGTGGTTCGGGACAGGTCCCTGGGGATGAGCAGTTCTTC. Filled out from reference TRBV12-5 and TRBJ2-1, the complete variable domain reads DARVTQTPRHKVTEMGQEVTMRCQPILGHNTVFWYRQTMMQGLELLAYFRNRAPLDDSGMPKDRFSAEMPDATLATLKIQPSEPRDSAVYFCASGSGQVPGDEQFFGPGTRLTVL.